This paragraph covers one T cell receptor beta chain sequence. There is no known antigen for this receptor. Base qualities are not recorded, but no much larger clone differs from it by a single base. The data stem from a study of blood T cell repertoires in COVID-19 (dated by TCRdb to the early 2020s). General notes on the study: Samples covering the acute and convalescent phases of COVID-19 were provided by collaborators in the United States, Italy and Spain. The prospective study material was composed of cDNA or gDNA derived from T cells, B-cell-depleted T cells, or PBMCs. Where available, HLA class I and class II types were obtained from metadata supplied by the sample provider rather than from assay-based typing. The samples were drawn from two sources: the first 160 participants of the ongoing ImmuneRACE study, and fewer than 1,500 subjects contributed by 6 global collaborators. The repertoires were made available in a free public database intended to serve as a resource for research on the immune response to SARS-CoV-2. Sample metadata almost always included a de-identified subject ID, COVID-19 status, age in years and sex. The dataset comprised deeply sampled blood TCRbeta repertoires from subjects exposed to, actively infected with, or recovered from COVID-19. What the authors observed across the whole study: The quantity of clinical and demographic metadata differed by source and by participant and was supplied without curation.

The immunoSEQ Assay, a bias-controlled multiplex PCR, was used to amplify TCRbeta CDR3 regions from genomic DNA. Concerning the study's data processing: The number of nucleated cells in each sample was estimated by amplification of reference gene primers within the assay. Sequence reads were collapsed and filtered to measure the absolute abundance of every unique TCRbeta CDR3 rearrangement. For each sample, productive Simpson clonality was calculated by taking the square root of Simpson's diversity index across productive rearrangements. TCRdb re-hosts the immuneACCESS table, in-frame sequences only. Its copies lack some clones; in the studies checked, an unresolved V gene accounts for under half of them, and the cause for the rest is not known. That table supplies the V and J calls and clone size; D and trimming were determined from the DNA. The sample data list approximately 200,000 clones, and around 85% of these were observed just once. The biggest ten clones account for approximately 18% of the sample.

Measured from the cysteine to the phenylalanine, the CDR3 is 16 residues long. Left in the record is the CDR3 DNA by itself, 48 bases read in frame from the first base. CDR1 and CDR2 are read off the germline V gene (reference sequence) as SEHNR and FQNEAQ. Germline trimming: 5 bases from V, 1 base from J; junction bases outside gene matches: 9. In Seattle, one collaborating source enrolled patients while the infection was active and tracked those patients longitudinally over the course of disease. Collaborating institutions collected whole blood in K2EDTA tubes following their own protocols. For TCRbeta analysis, collaborators shipped samples in one of three forms: frozen whole blood, isolated PBMCs, or DNA extracted from either of those sample types.

This TCR came from a person in their 70s with COVID-19, enrolled during active disease. The sample comprised peripheral blood. The rearrangement combines TRBV7-9 with TRBJ1-2; 8 junctional bases match TRBD1. The CDR3 protein sequence reads: CASSPQGATGNYGYTF. The sequence in DNA is TGTGCCAGCAGCCCTCAGGGGGCGACGGGTAACTATGGCTACACCTTC.